Listed here is a single T cell receptor (beta chain). The data belong to a study of T cells expressing NK-cell markers. The overall study: Source material for TCR beta repertoires consisted of sorted CD3+CD56+NKG2C+, CD3+CD56+NKG2C- and CD3+CD56-NKG2C+ T cells.

Per germline, CDR1 SGHTA and CDR2 FQGNSA. The CDR3 is 15 amino acids. TCRdb reprocessed the 5' RACE reads and reports one entry per CDR3 protein, with no DNA. The sample table includes about 450,000 distinct CDR3 sequences. The chain has TRBV7-2 and TRBJ2-7; TCRdb gives TRBD2 as the D gene, but with no DNA this cannot be confirmed. The sample taken for sequencing was blood T cells: a sorted CD56 or NKG2C T cell subset, CD4+ or CD8+ T cells, or bulk PBMC T cells (not recorded which). The clonotype was recovered from a woman between 18 and 70 years old in good health. The CDR3 reads CASSFDRGGAYEQYF.